Shown below are 25 T cell receptor beta chains from a single sample sequenced in a study of blood T cell repertoires in COVID-19. The repertoire was sequenced with immunoSEQ multiplex PCR; TCRdb's copy has only in-frame clones and lacks some. The data show tens of thousands of clones, with more than 60% seen just once and around 9.4% held by the top ten. The sample comprised peripheral blood. The receptor source for this set is a human donor in a cohort sampled during active COVID-19.

CDR3 bases: TGTGCCAGCAGCACGACAGGGTACACTAACTATGGCTACACCTTC. Protein product: CASSTTGYTNYGYTF. The genes are TRBV7-8 and TRBJ1-2; 7 nucleotides align to TRBD1. The CDR3 loop spans 15 amino acids. J was trimmed by 0 bases and V by 5 bases; bases with no gene match: 6. In germline, CDR1 is SGHVS, CDR2 FQNEAQ.

The chain has TRBV6-5 and TRBJ1-6; TRBD1 is a possible D gene (5 bases). The V end lost 4 bases, the J end lost 8 bases, and 15 bases lay between the germline ends. Germline CDR1 MNHEY, CDR2 SVGAGI. The length of the CDR3 is 15 residues. CDR3 coding DNA: TGTGCCAGCAGTTTCGGAGGGGTCGGGGATTCACCCCTCCACTTT. Protein product: CASSFGGVGDSPLHF.

The chain carries TRBV3-1 (or the pseudogene TRBV3-2) and TRBJ1-2; 11 nucleotides match TRBD1. Germline CDR1 and CDR2: LGHDT and YNNKEL (reference sequence). The CDR3 covers 14 residues. V shed 4 bases, J shed 7 bases, and the junction held 5 bases outside the gene matches. This CDR3 reads CASSPGTGGIGYTF. DNA of the CDR3: TGTGCCAGCAGCCCCGGGACAGGGGGAATTGGCTACACCTTC.

This clone was counted only a few times. J is TRBJ1-1 and V is TRBV6-6, with a tentative D call TRBD1 (6 bases). Germline CDR1 reads MNHNY; CDR2 reads SVGAGI (reference sequence). Trimming removed 4 bases at V and 0 bases at J, with 9 bases between. This CDR3 has 14 amino acids. CDR3 nucleotides: TGTGCCAGCAGTTCCGGGGGGCTGAACACTGAAGCTTTCTTT. It yields the protein CASSSGGLNTEAFF.

The chain couples TRBV9 to TRBJ2-7; 14 bases are shared with TRBD2. Trimming cost V 1 base and J 3 bases; bases outside gene matches: 3. CDR1 and CDR2 (germline): SGDLS, YYNGEE. This CDR3 comprises 16 residues. The CDR3 loop reads CASSVLGLAGVYEQYF. CDR3 in DNA: TGTGCCAGCAGCGTATTGGGACTAGCGGGGGTCTACGAGCAGTACTTC.

J is TRBJ1-3 and V is TRBV5-1; TRBD1 matches 9 bases. The CDR3 loop spans 19 amino acids. Trimming at V came to 0 bases and at J to 2 bases, leaving 12 bases not matched to a gene. Germline CDR1 is SGHRS and CDR2 is YFSETQ. The DNA of the CDR3 is TGCGCCAGCAGCTTGGATCCCTGGGGACAGGGTATCGCTGGAAACACCATATATTTT. Its protein is CASSLDPWGQGIAGNTIYF.

J is TRBJ2-1 and V is TRBV5-1, with 9 bases that match TRBD2. V gave up 4 bases and J gave up 0 bases; unmatched junction bases: 8. Germline CDR1 SGHRS, CDR2 YFSETQ. The CDR3 consists of 17 residues. CDR3 in amino acids: CASSIRFSGSSYNEQFF. CDR3 bases: TGCGCCAGCAGCATAAGATTTAGCGGGAGCTCCTACAATGAGCAGTTCTTC.

This sequence joins TRBV27 and TRBJ1-1, with D maybe TRBD1 (6 bases). The length of the CDR3 is 14 residues. Per germline, CDR1 MNHEY and CDR2 SMNVEV (reference sequence). V was shortened by 1 base and J by 3 bases, with 9 bases between the two germline ends. CDR3 nucleotide sequence: TGTGCCAGCAGTTTATTGGGGGCCTACACTGAAGCTTTCTTT. This codes for CASSLLGAYTEAFF.

V and J are TRBV7-9 and TRBJ1-2; 9 bases fit TRBD1. Germline V CDR1 and CDR2: SEHNR, FQNEAQ (reference sequence). The J segment lost 3 bases and the V segment lost 4 bases, leaving 3 bases of the junction unmatched. The CDR3 totals 14 residues. The chain's CDR3 is CASSSGTGYYGYTF. In nucleotides, the CDR3 is TGTGCCAGCAGCTCCGGGACAGGGTACTATGGCTACACCTTC.

The V call is TRBV6-5, the J call TRBJ2-5; 7 bases fit TRBD1. From germline, CDR1 is MNHEY and CDR2 SVGAGI. This CDR3 contains 14 residues. The junction had 8 bases not matched to a gene; V was cut back by 6 bases and J by 4 bases. CDR3 coding DNA: TGTGCCAGCAGACGAACTGACAGGGTAGAGACCCAGTACTTC. This gives the protein CASRRTDRVETQYF.

This clone was counted between two and nine times. The chain recombines TRBV6-2 or TRBV6-3 with TRBJ1-4; D gene ambiguous. Germline assignment: CDR1 MNHEY and CDR2 SVGEGT. This CDR3 has 17 residues. The V and J ends lost 5 bases and 8 bases respectively, with 24 bases between them. The DNA for the CDR3 is TGTGCCAGCAGTGGATTCCGGGATCACGCGACGGGGGAAAAACTGTTTTTT. It codes for CASSGFRDHATGEKLFF.

This clone appeared a single time. This sequence joins TRBV5-1 and TRBJ2-5; no clear D. The CDR3 has 14 residues. V was cut by 2 bases and J by 1 base, with 9 bases left in between. Germline-derived CDR1 and CDR2 are SGHRS and YFSETQ. The CDR3 DNA reads TGCGCCAGCAGCTTAAGGAGCATCCAAGAGACCCAGTACTTC. Translated: CASSLRSIQETQYF.

The chain joins TRBV6-6 to TRBJ2-3; D is perhaps TRBD2 (7 bases). The CDR3 is 15 amino acids. Per the germline V gene, CDR1 is MNHNY and CDR2 is SVGAGI (reference sequence). V lost 8 bases and J 0 bases, leaving 15 bases between the germline ends. The CDR3 region has the DNA TGTGCCAGCGGTGAGGGGGGGGCTAGCACAGATACGCAGTATTTT. Protein: CASGEGGASTDTQYF.

The rearrangement links TRBV6-5 to TRBJ1-2; TRBD1 agrees at 7 bases. This CDR3 region has 13 residues. Per germline, CDR1 MNHEY and CDR2 SVGAGI. Trimming cost V 4 bases and J 3 bases; bases outside gene matches: 2. CDR3 in amino acids: CASSSTGDYGYTF. The CDR3 nucleotides are TGTGCCAGCAGTTCAACAGGGGACTATGGCTACACCTTC.

This clone turned up a few times. This chain connects TRBV19 to TRBJ1-5; TRBD1 aligns across 7 bases. J gave up 3 bases and V 0 bases, and 2 bases lay outside the gene matches. The CDR3 is 15 residues long. Germline values: CDR1 LNHDA, CDR2 SQIVND (reference sequence). This CDR3 reads CASSIETGFNQPQHF. The CDR3 DNA reads as TGTGCCAGTAGTATAGAGACAGGGTTCAATCAGCCCCAGCATTTT. The full variable domain, completed using reference TRBV19 and TRBJ1-5, is DGGITQSPKYLFRKEGQNVTLSCEQNLNHDAMYWYRQDPGQGLRLIYYSQIVNDFQKGDIAEGYSVSREKKESFPLTVTSAQKNPTAFYLCASSIETGFNQPQHFGDGTRLSIL.

The chain uses TRBV11-3 and TRBJ2-1; 11 positions match TRBD2. CDR3 length equals 13 residues. J was trimmed by 7 bases and V by 9 bases; bases with no gene match: 5. The germline V gene has CDR1 SGHNT and CDR2 YENEEA. CDR3 in DNA: TGTGCCAGTCTTAGCGGGGGGGCTAATGAGCAGTTCTTC. It is translated as CASLSGGANEQFF.

The V gene is TRBV21-1, the J gene TRBJ2-1; TRBD2 was called by the table and not checked on the DNA. TRBV21-1 is listed as a pseudogene. The CDR3 runs to 21 residues. The CDR3 nucleotides are TGTGCCAGCAGTACCCCCGGCAAAGGATTTGTGATACTAGCGGGGTTCAATGAGCAGTTCTTC. Translating it yields CASSTPGKGFVILAGFNEQFF.

This clone was recorded only once. This chain connects TRBV5-1 to TRBJ2-7; 9 bases match TRBD1. The CDR3 is made up of 16 amino acids. The junction had 9 bases not matched to a gene; V was cut back by 0 bases and J by 5 bases. Germline CDR1 is SGHRS and CDR2 is YFSETQ. CDR3 loop: CASSLVPGTGRNEQYF. CDR3 bases: TGCGCCAGCAGCTTGGTTCCCGGGACAGGGAGAAACGAGCAGTACTTC.

The V call is TRBV4-3, the J call TRBJ2-5, with TRBD2 identical over 8 bases. The CDR3 has 15 residues. The trim removed 4 bases at V and 5 bases at J, leaving 9 bases unmatched. From germline, CDR1 is LGHNA and CDR2 YSLEER. The CDR3 DNA follows: TGCGCCAGCAGCCCCCGGGAAGGACTAGCTGAGACCCAGTACTTC. Its protein is CASSPREGLAETQYF.

The J gene is TRBJ1-2, the V gene TRBV2, with TRBD1 matching 7 bases. Looked up from germline, CDR1 is SNHLY and CDR2 is FYNNEI. The CDR3 sequence is 14 residues long. Germline trimming cut 6 bases from V and 3 bases from J; bases unmatched to any gene: 7. The CDR3 is CASSERTGYYGYTF. In nucleotides, the CDR3 is TGTGCCAGCAGCGAACGGACAGGTTACTATGGCTACACCTTC.

The rearrangement joins TRBV5-1 to TRBJ2-7; 10 bases are a match to TRBD1. The CDR3 extends over 15 amino acids. CDR1 is SGHRS and CDR2 is YFSETQ in the germline V gene. V gave up 3 bases and J gave up 5 bases; unmatched junction bases: 8. CDR3 DNA sequence: TGCGCCAGCAGCTCAAGGACAGGGGGTGGGGACGAGCAGTACTTC. Translating gives CASSSRTGGGDEQYF.

This sequence joins TRBV18 and TRBJ2-7, with TRBD2 matching 13 bases. CDR3 length: 15 residues. The germline CDR1 and CDR2 sequences are KGHSH and LQKENI. V dropped 6 bases and J dropped 7; count of bases not matched to a gene: 9. CDR3 in amino acids: CASSPGLAGPGEQYF. CDR3 DNA: TGTGCCAGCTCCCCGGGACTAGCGGGGCCGGGGGAGCAGTACTTC. The entire variable domain, with the rest obtained from reference TRBV18 and TRBJ2-7, is as follows: NAGVMQNPRHLVRRRGQEARLRCSPMKGHSHVYWYRQLPEEGLKFMVYLQKENIIDESGMPKERFSAEFPKEGPSILRIQQVVRGDSAAYFCASSPGLAGPGEQYFGPGTRLTVT.

This clone was seen just once. The genes are TRBV7-9 and TRBJ2-1; maybe TRBD2 (7 bases). V was pared by 0 bases and J by 4 bases, with 16 bases between. The germline gives CDR1 SEHNR, CDR2 FQNEAQ (reference sequence). This CDR3 is 17 amino acids long. The CDR3 DNA reads TGTGCCAGCAGCTTAGCCTCCTATGCGGGGGCTTACAATGAGCAGTTCTTC. Its translation is CASSLASYAGAYNEQFF. The variable domain in full, completed from reference TRBV7-9 and TRBJ2-1, reads DTGVSQNPRHKITKRGQNVTFRCDPISEHNRLYWYRQTLGQGPEFLTYFQNEAQLEKSRLLSDRFSAERPKGSFSTLEIQRTEQGDSAMYLCASSLASYAGAYNEQFFGPGTRLTVL.

This clone was recorded a few times. V usage is TRBV7-8 and J usage is TRBJ1-2; D not certain. The CDR3 sequence is 15 residues long. Looked up from germline, CDR1 is SGHVS and CDR2 is FQNEAQ. Deletions cut 1 base from V and 5 bases from J, with 14 bases between. CDR3 bases: TGTGCCAGCAGCTTAGATCCGGGGAACTTGTATGGCTACACCTTC. The encoded protein is CASSLDPGNLYGYTF.

The chain combines TRBV28 with TRBJ2-3; D is possibly TRBD2 (6 bases). V lost 1 base and J 2 bases, leaving 22 bases between the germline ends. Germline CDR1 and CDR2: MDHEN and SYDVKM. There are 19 residues in the CDR3. CDR3: CASSLFSGRGSSPTDTQYF. The CDR3 DNA reads TGTGCCAGCAGTTTATTTTCGGGGCGGGGCTCTTCCCCCACAGATACGCAGTATTTT.